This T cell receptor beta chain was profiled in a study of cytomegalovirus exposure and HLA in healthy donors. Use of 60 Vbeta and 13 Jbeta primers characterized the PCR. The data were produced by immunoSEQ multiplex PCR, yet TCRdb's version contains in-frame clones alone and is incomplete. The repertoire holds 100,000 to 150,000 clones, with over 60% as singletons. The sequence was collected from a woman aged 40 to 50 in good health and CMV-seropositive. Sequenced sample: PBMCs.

This chain's CDR3 is CASSSGTGTYGYTF. The CDR3 region has the DNA TGTGCCAGTAGTTCCGGGACAGGAACATATGGCTACACCTTC. The rearrangement links TRBV19 to TRBJ1-2; 8 bases match TRBD1. The V segment lost 5 bases and the J segment 5 bases; nucleotides outside the gene matches: 7. The CDR3 has 14 residues. CDR1 is LNHDA and CDR2 is SQIVND in the germline V gene (reference sequence).